This passage covers 5 T cell receptor beta chains from one sample sequenced in a study of blood T cell repertoires in COVID-19. TCRdb's copy holds only in-frame clones and misses some; the assay was immunoSEQ multiplex PCR. The table lists some 240,000 clones, 65% to 85% of them singletons, with approximately 1.4% in the top ten. The sample was peripheral blood. These TCRs come from a middle-aged woman who had recovered from COVID-19.

V and J are TRBV10-3 and TRBJ2-5; D is uncertain. This CDR3 is built from 15 residues. The V gene lost 10 bases and the J gene lost 6 bases, with 24 bases spanning the gap. The germline CDR1 and CDR2 sequences are ENHRY and SYGVKD. DNA for the CDR3: TGTGCCACCGACCCCCAAAACGGTGGCAGGCAGACCCAGTACTTC. It is translated as CATDPQNGGRQTQYF.

As regards this clone: Other DNA sequences in the same sample also yield this CDR3. The chain is built from TRBV6-6 and TRBJ1-2; possible D gene TRBD1, 5 bases. Trimming took off 0 bases at V and 2 bases at J, with 7 bases between the two ends. The V gene's germline CDR1 is MNHNY and CDR2 SVGAGI (reference sequence). The CDR3 is 14 amino acids. CDR3 DNA: TGTGCCAGCAGTTACTCGGGGGGAAACTATGGCTACACCTTC. This encodes CASSYSGGNYGYTF.

This chain joins TRBV4-1 and TRBJ2-6, with a possible D match to TRBD2 (5 bases). V was pared by 1 base and J by 2 bases, with 15 bases between. Germline CDR1 and CDR2: MGHRA and YSYEKL. The CDR3 has 18 amino acids. The CDR3 is CASSQVAGSRAGANVLTF. CDR3 DNA: TGCGCCAGCAGCCAAGTGGCGGGTTCCAGAGCTGGGGCCAACGTCCTGACTTTC.

The chain combines TRBV29-1 with TRBJ2-1, with D unresolved. V gave up 5 bases and J gave up 6 bases, with 5 bases separating them. This CDR3 comprises 10 residues. Germline values: CDR1 SQVTM, CDR2 ANQGSEA. The CDR3 coding sequence is TGCAGCGTTTATCGCAATGAGCAGTTCTTC. It yields the protein CSVYRNEQFF.

The chain is built from TRBV18 and TRBJ2-1; 7 bases agree with TRBD2. This CDR3 region has 15 residues. Germline V gene sequence: CDR1 KGHSH, CDR2 LQKENI. The V segment lost 2 bases and the J segment 4 bases; nucleotides outside the gene matches: 5. The DNA for the CDR3 is TGTGCCAGCTCACCATTGGCGGGGGTGTACAATGAGCAGTTCTTC. The encoded protein is CASSPLAGVYNEQFF.